The 27 T cell receptor beta chains reported below all come from one sample, sequenced in a study of T cell responses to AZD1222 COVID-19 vaccine. The protocol was immunoSEQ multiplex PCR, while the TCRdb copy is restricted to in-frame clones and leaves out a portion. The sample has fewer than 150,000 clones, 80% to 90% seen once. The source was peripheral blood, collected 28 days after the second AZD1222 dose. All receptors derive from an adult who received the AZD1222 COVID-19 vaccine.

This clone was found once. The V and J genes are TRBV15 and TRBJ1-1, with 7 bases lining up with TRBD1. The ends lost 0 bases at V and 4 bases at J; junction bases unmatched: 8. Germline CDR1 reads LNHNV; CDR2 reads YYDKDF (reference sequence). This CDR3 contains 16 residues. The CDR3 here is CATSRESGSGGTEAFF. CDR3 DNA sequence: TGTGCCACCAGCAGAGAGTCAGGATCAGGGGGCACTGAAGCTTTCTTT.

The genes are TRBV5-5 and TRBJ1-5, with D uncertain. The CDR3 length is 17 residues. With 2 bases removed from V and 0 bases from J, the gap between germline ends came to 15 bases. CDR1 and CDR2 from the germline V gene are SGHKS and YYEKEE (reference sequence). The CDR3 here is CASSFRAEKYSNQPQHF. The CDR3 nucleotides read TGTGCCAGCAGCTTCCGAGCAGAGAAATATAGCAATCAGCCCCAGCATTTT.

DNA of the CDR3: TGTGCCAGCAGCTTAATCTGGCGGGAGTTTTATCGAAATGAGCAGTTCTTC. This sequence encodes CASSLIWREFYRNEQFF. The chain has TRBV7-2 and TRBJ2-1; TRBD2 agrees at 7 bases. The CDR3 spans 17 residues. Trimming took 2 bases from V and 7 from J; bases not matched to a gene: 14. Germline CDR1 is SGHTA and CDR2 is FQGNSA. Full variable domain (rest looked up from reference TRBV7-2 and TRBJ2-1): GAGVSQSPSNKVTEKGKDVELRCDPISGHTALYWYRQSLGQGLEFLIYFQGNSAPDKSGLPSDRFSAERTGGSVSTLTIQRTQQEDSAVYLCASSLIWREFYRNEQFFGPGTRLTVL.

J is TRBJ1-6 and V is TRBV2; 7 bases fit TRBD1. The ends lost 8 bases at V and 7 bases at J; junction bases unmatched: 5. Germline V gene lookup returns CDR1 SNHLY and CDR2 FYNNEI. The CDR3 totals 13 residues. CDR3 amino acids: CASGRDRNSPLHF. DNA for the CDR3: TGTGCCAGCGGTCGGGACAGAAATTCACCCCTCCACTTT. Full variable domain (missing parts from reference TRBV2 and TRBJ1-6): EPEVTQTPSHQVTQMGQEVILRCVPISNHLYFYWYRQILGQKVEFLVSFYNNEISEKSEIFDDQFSVERPDGSNFTLKIRSTKLEDSAMYFCASGRDRNSPLHFGNGTRLTVT.

V usage is TRBV27 and J usage is TRBJ2-7; D call uncertain. The length of the CDR3 is 12 residues. CDR1 MNHEY and CDR2 SMNVEV come from the germline V gene (reference sequence). Trimming took 4 bases from V and 3 from J, leaving 7 bases between them. The CDR3 DNA reads as TGTGCCAGCAGTTCCCAGAGCTACGAGCAGTACTTC. Amino acid sequence: CASSSQSYEQYF.

The chain uses TRBV7-2 and TRBJ1-5, with D unclear. Trimming removed 1 base from V and 5 bases from J, with 6 bases in between. Per germline, CDR1 SGHTA and CDR2 FQGNSA. The CDR3 is made up of 13 amino acids. The CDR3 DNA is TGTGCCAGCAGCTTAGAGACATATCAGCCCCAGCATTTT. Its protein is CASSLETYQPQHF. Supplemented by reference TRBV7-2 and TRBJ1-5, the full variable domain reads GAGVSQSPSNKVTEKGKDVELRCDPISGHTALYWYRQSLGQGLEFLIYFQGNSAPDKSGLPSDRFSAERTGGSVSTLTIQRTQQEDSAVYLCASSLETYQPQHFGDGTRLSIL.

The chain is built from TRBV6-5 and TRBJ1-2; TRBD1 agrees at 10 bases. J was trimmed by 4 bases and V by 2 bases; bases with no gene match: 4. This CDR3 region has 15 residues. Germline assignment: CDR1 MNHEY and CDR2 SVGAGI. The CDR3 is CASSYQGQGVYGYTF. The DNA for the CDR3 is TGTGCCAGCAGTTACCAAGGACAGGGGGTCTATGGCTACACCTTC.

In nucleotides, the CDR3 is TGCGCCAGCAGCTTGGTAACAGGGGGCCCGAGCTCCTACGAGCAGTACTTC. Translation: CASSLVTGGPSSYEQYF. The rearrangement uses TRBV5-1 and TRBJ2-7; 9 bases match TRBD1. Per the germline V gene, CDR1 is SGHRS and CDR2 is YFSETQ. Germline trimming cut 0 bases from V and 0 bases from J; bases unmatched to any gene: 7. This CDR3 has 17 residues.

This chain links TRBV4-1 with TRBJ1-4, with TRBD1 matching over 7 bases. Germline values: CDR1 MGHRA, CDR2 YSYEKL. The ends lost 3 bases at V and 6 bases at J; junction bases unmatched: 7. The CDR3 sequence is 15 residues long. The CDR3 here is CASSHPGQRDEKLFF. The CDR3 DNA follows: TGCGCCAGCAGCCACCCGGGACAGAGAGATGAAAAACTGTTTTTT.

V and J are TRBV7-8 and TRBJ1-6; D not resolved. This CDR3 comprises 14 residues. Trimming shortened V by 5 bases and J by 7 bases, and 12 bases separated the two germline ends. CDR1 and CDR2 (germline): SGHVS, FQNEAQ. In DNA, the CDR3 is TGTGCCAGCAGCGCCCCAGAGTTAAATTCACCCCTCCACTTT. Its protein product is CASSAPELNSPLHF.

The rearrangement links TRBV2 to TRBJ2-3; D not certain. Germline V gene sequence: CDR1 SNHLY, CDR2 FYNNEI. The V and J ends lost 5 bases and 2 bases respectively, with 5 bases between them. This CDR3 is 12 amino acids long. CDR3 DNA sequence: TGTGCCAGCAGTCTTACCACAGATACGCAGTATTTT. Its translation is CASSLTTDTQYF.

This chain connects TRBV25-1 to TRBJ1-5; D possibly corresponds to TRBD1 (5 bases). This CDR3 has 14 amino acids. V dropped 1 base and J dropped 5 bases, with 9 bases sitting between them. CDR1 is MGHDK, CDR2 SYGVNS, per germline. The CDR3 is CASSEWGFDQPQHF. Here the CDR3 DNA reads TGTGCCAGCAGTGAATGGGGGTTCGATCAGCCCCAGCATTTT.

The chain couples TRBV6-5 to TRBJ1-3; no reliable D call. V was pared by 3 bases and J by 4 bases, with 10 bases between. From germline, CDR1 is MNHEY and CDR2 SVGAGI. The CDR3 has 14 residues. The CDR3 here is CASSYHRTGNTIYF. CDR3 DNA: TGTGCCAGCAGTTATCACCGGACGGGAAACACCATATATTTT.

Only one count was recorded for this clone. J is TRBJ2-1 and V is TRBV3-1 (or the pseudogene TRBV3-2), with D tentatively TRBD1 (5 bases). Germline-derived CDR1 and CDR2 are LGHDT and YNNKEL (reference sequence). Trimming took 0 bases from V and 2 from J, leaving 11 bases between them. This CDR3 region has 16 residues. CDR3 in amino acids: CASSQDGRAPYNEQFF. The CDR3 DNA reads as TGTGCCAGCAGCCAAGATGGCAGGGCCCCCTACAATGAGCAGTTCTTC.

The rearrangement joins TRBV20-1 to TRBJ1-2; unclear D gene. Trimming took 8 bases from V and 7 from J, leaving 14 bases between them. The CDR3 totals 11 residues. The germline gives CDR1 DFQATT, CDR2 SNEGSKA (reference sequence). The CDR3 loop is CSSTTRPGYTF. Written as DNA, the CDR3 is TGCAGTTCTACAACACGTCCTGGCTACACCTTC.

This chain links TRBV6-6 with TRBJ1-2, with D unclear. CDR3 length: 15 amino acids. Between the trimmed V and J ends, which lost 2 bases and 3 bases, there was a span of 13 bases. Germline CDR1 and CDR2: MNHNY and SVGAGI (reference sequence). CDR3: CASSYELSSHYGYTF. CDR3 in DNA: TGTGCCAGCAGTTACGAACTGTCCAGTCACTATGGCTACACCTTC.

The chain employs TRBV11-3 and TRBJ1-1, with TRBD1 matching 12 bases. Germline loops: CDR1 SGHNT, CDR2 YENEEA. The CDR3 runs to 15 residues. The V gene end was trimmed by 5 bases and the J gene end by 8 bases; junction bases not matched to a gene: 9. The CDR3 bases are TGTGCCAGCAGCAAGGGACAGGGGGCGGTTGTCGAAGCTTTCTTT. This sequence encodes CASSKGQGAVVEAFF.

This chain joins TRBV15 and TRBJ1-2; 9 positions agree with TRBD1. There are 15 residues in the CDR3. Germline lookup yields CDR1 LNHNV and CDR2 YYDKDF (reference sequence). Trimming took 0 bases from V and 4 from J; bases not matched to a gene: 3. The CDR3 reads CATSREPTGGYGYTF. Written as DNA, the CDR3 is TGTGCCACCAGCAGAGAACCGACAGGGGGCTATGGCTACACCTTC. Looking up the rest from reference TRBV15 and TRBJ1-2 gives the full variable domain: DAMVIQNPRYQVTQFGKPVTLSCSQTLNHNVMYWYQQKSSQAPKLLFHYYDKDFNNEADTPDNFQSRRPNTSFCFLDIRSPGLGDTAMYLCATSREPTGGYGYTFGSGTRLTVV.

The chain uses TRBV5-8 and TRBJ1-5; TRBD1 aligns across 10 bases. The germline V gene encodes CDR1 SGHTS and CDR2 YDEGEE. The V segment lost 4 bases and the J segment 6 bases; nucleotides outside the gene matches: 4. This CDR3 comprises 14 residues. The CDR3 DNA reads as TGTGCCAGCAGCCCGGGACAGGGGATTCAGCCCCAGCATTTT. Translating gives CASSPGQGIQPQHF.

J is TRBJ1-6 and V is TRBV30; a possible D gene is TRBD1 (6 bases). Germline assignment: CDR1 GTSNPN and CDR2 SVGIG (reference sequence). The V end lost 2 bases, the J end lost 8 bases, and 19 bases lay between the germline ends. The CDR3 totals 16 residues. The chain's CDR3 is CAWSFPGQMTYSPLHF. CDR3 DNA: TGTGCCTGGAGTTTCCCGGGACAAATGACTTATTCACCCCTCCACTTT.

CDR3 bases: TGTGCCAGCTCACCACGGGACAGCCCTATGAACACTGAAGCTTTCTTT. Encoded protein: CASSPRDSPMNTEAFF. The V call is TRBV18, the J call TRBJ1-1; TRBD1 agrees at 7 bases. The CDR3 totals 16 residues. With 1 base clipped from V and 0 bases from J, the junction kept 5 bases outside the gene matches. In germline, CDR1 is KGHSH, CDR2 LQKENI.

The chain links TRBV3-1 (or the pseudogene TRBV3-2) to TRBJ2-1; possible D gene TRBD2, 7 bases. CDR3 size: 12 residues. V was clipped by 1 base and J by 14 bases, with 12 bases between them. Germline assignment: CDR1 LGHDT and CDR2 YNNKEL (reference sequence). In nucleotides, the CDR3 is TGTGCCAGCAGCCAAGCCGCGGGGGCGGAGTTCTTC. It yields the protein CASSQAAGAEFF.

The V gene is TRBV29-1, the J gene TRBJ1-2, with D hard to call. The V end lost 1 base, the J end lost 4 bases, and 13 bases lay between the germline ends. CDR1 and CDR2 (germline): SQVTM, ANQGSEA. The CDR3 is made up of 14 amino acids. CDR3 protein: CSVEGFSIPYGYTF. The CDR3, as DNA: TGCAGCGTTGAAGGGTTTTCTATCCCCTATGGCTACACCTTC.

The genes are TRBV2 and TRBJ2-4; a weak D match, TRBD1 (5 bases). Trimming took 3 bases from V and 0 from J, leaving 9 bases between them. The CDR3 extends over 15 amino acids. Germline V lookup: CDR1 SNHLY, CDR2 FYNNEI. CDR3 residues: CASSEQGVAKNIQYF. CDR3 nucleotide sequence: TGTGCCAGCAGTGAGCAGGGCGTAGCCAAAAACATTCAGTACTTC.

This chain uses TRBV19 with TRBJ2-5, with a weak D call TRBD1 (6 bases). Germline V gene lookup returns CDR1 LNHDA and CDR2 SQIVND (reference sequence). There are 14 residues in the CDR3. The V end lost 6 bases, the J end lost 2 bases, and 13 bases lay between the germline ends. The DNA for the CDR3 is TGTGCCAGTAGAGGGTGGGGGACACAAGAGACCCAGTACTTC. As protein: CASRGWGTQETQYF.

The gene calls are TRBV30 and TRBJ2-7, with D perhaps TRBD1 or TRBD2 (5 bases each). This CDR3 region has 12 residues. CDR1 is GTSNPN and CDR2 is SVGIG in the germline V gene (reference sequence). The V and J ends lost 3 bases and 5 bases respectively, with 11 bases between them. The CDR3 protein is CAWSRDQDEQYF. The CDR3 nucleotides are TGTGCCTGGAGCCGGGACCAGGACGAGCAGTACTTC.

This clone was detected only once. This chain connects TRBV2 to TRBJ2-5, with TRBD2 matching over 10 bases. V shed 7 bases and J 0 bases; nucleotides not matched to a gene: 8. The germline V gene has CDR1 SNHLY and CDR2 FYNNEI. The CDR3 spans 16 residues. The CDR3 DNA reads as TGTGCCAGCAATCAGCTAGCGGGAGACCACCAAGAGACCCAGTACTTC. Translating it yields CASNQLAGDHQETQYF.